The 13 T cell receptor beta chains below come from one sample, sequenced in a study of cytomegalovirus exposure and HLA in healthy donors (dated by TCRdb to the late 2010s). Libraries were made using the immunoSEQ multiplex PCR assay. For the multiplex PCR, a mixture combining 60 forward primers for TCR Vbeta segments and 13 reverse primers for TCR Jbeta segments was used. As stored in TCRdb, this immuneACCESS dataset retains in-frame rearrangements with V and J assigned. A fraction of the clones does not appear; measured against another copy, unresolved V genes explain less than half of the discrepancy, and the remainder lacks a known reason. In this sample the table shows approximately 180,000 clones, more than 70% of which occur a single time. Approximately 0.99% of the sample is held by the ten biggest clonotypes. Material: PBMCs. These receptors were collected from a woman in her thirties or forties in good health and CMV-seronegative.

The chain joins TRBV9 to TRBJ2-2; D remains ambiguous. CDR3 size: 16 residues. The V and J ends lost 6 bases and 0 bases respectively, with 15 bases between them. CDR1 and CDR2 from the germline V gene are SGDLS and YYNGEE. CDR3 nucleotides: TGTGCCAGCACCCTAAGCCCGAGCGCGAACACCGGGGAGCTGTTTTTT. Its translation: CASTLSPSANTGELFF.

DNA of the CDR3: TGTGCCTCGAGTACAACGGGGGTTTCCGGCGAGCAGTACTTC. Encoded protein: CASSTTGVSGEQYF. The chain carries TRBV19 and TRBJ2-7, with D possibly matching TRBD2 (6 bases). The CDR3 is 14 amino acids. V lost 11 bases, J lost 6 bases, and 23 bases lay in between. The V gene's germline CDR1 is LNHDA and CDR2 SQIVND (reference sequence).

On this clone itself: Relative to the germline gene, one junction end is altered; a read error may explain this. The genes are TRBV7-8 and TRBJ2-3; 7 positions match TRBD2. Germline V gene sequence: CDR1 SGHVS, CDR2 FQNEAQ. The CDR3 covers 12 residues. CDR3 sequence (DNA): TGTGCCAGCAGTTTTCGACTAGCCGCAGTGGTTTTT. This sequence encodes CASSFRLAAVVF.

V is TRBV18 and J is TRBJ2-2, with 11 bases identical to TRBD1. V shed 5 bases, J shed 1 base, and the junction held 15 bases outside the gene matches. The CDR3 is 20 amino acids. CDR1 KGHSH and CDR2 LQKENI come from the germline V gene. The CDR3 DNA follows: TGTGCCAGCTCAAGGAGGGACAGGGGGAAATCGGCGAGGAACACCGGGGAGCTGTTTTTT. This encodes CASSRRDRGKSARNTGELFF.

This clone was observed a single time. CDR3 region: CASSPREARGYTF. As DNA, the CDR3 is TGTGCCAGCAGCCCCAGGGAGGCGCGAGGCTACACCTTC. The V call is TRBV5-6, the J call TRBJ1-2; tentatively, D is TRBD1 (5 bases). The V gene's germline CDR1 is SGHDT and CDR2 YYEEEE. Trimming shortened V by 4 bases and J by 8 bases, and 15 bases separated the two germline ends. The CDR3 runs 13 residues. The complete variable domain, with remaining parts taken from reference TRBV5-6 and TRBJ1-2, reads DAGVTQSPTHLIKTRGQQVTLRCSPKSGHDTVSWYQQALGQGPQFIFQYYEEEERQRGNFPDRFSGHQFPNYSSELNVNALLLGDSALYLCASSPREARGYTFGSGTRLTVV.

In DNA, the CDR3 is TGTGCCTGGAGAAGGGAGGGGGCTAATGAAAAACTGTTTTTT. Protein sequence: CAWRREGANEKLFF. The V call is TRBV30, the J call TRBJ1-4; D perhaps matches TRBD1 (6 bases). The ends were cut back, 3 bases at V and 3 bases at J, with 11 bases in the middle. The CDR3 extends over 14 amino acids. The germline CDR1 and CDR2 sequences are GTSNPN and SVGIG (reference sequence).

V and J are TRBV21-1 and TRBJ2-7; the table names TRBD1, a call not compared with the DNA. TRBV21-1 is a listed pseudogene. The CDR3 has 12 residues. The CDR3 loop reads CASSITAYEQYV. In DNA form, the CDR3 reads TGTGCCAGCAGCATAACAGCTTACGAGCAGTACGTC.

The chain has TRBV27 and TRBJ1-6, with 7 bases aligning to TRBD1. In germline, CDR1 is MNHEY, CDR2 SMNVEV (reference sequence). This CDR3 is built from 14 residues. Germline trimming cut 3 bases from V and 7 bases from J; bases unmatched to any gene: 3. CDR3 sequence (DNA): TGTGCCAGCAGTTTCGGGACAGAAAATTCACCCCTCCACTTT. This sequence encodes CASSFGTENSPLHF.

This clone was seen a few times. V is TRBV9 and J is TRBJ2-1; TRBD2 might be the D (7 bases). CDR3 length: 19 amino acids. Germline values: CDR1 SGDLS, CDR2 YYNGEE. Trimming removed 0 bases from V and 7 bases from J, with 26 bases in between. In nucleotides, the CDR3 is TGTGCCAGCAGCGTAGGGCCCTCAATAGGAGCGGGACAAGTGAATGAGCAGTTCTTC. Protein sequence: CASSVGPSIGAGQVNEQFF. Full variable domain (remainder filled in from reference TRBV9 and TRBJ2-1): DSGVTQTPKHLITATGQRVTLRCSPRSGDLSVYWYQQSLDQGLQFLIQYYNGEERAKGNILERFSAQQFPDLHSELNLSSLELGDSALYFCASSVGPSIGAGQVNEQFFGPGTRLTVL.

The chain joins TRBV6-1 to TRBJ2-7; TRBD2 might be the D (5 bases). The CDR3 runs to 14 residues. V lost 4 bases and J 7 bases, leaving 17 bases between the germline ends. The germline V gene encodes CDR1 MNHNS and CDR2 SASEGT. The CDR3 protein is CASSGVKRSGEQYF. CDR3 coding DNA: TGTGCCAGCAGTGGGGTTAAAAGGTCGGGGGAGCAGTACTTC.

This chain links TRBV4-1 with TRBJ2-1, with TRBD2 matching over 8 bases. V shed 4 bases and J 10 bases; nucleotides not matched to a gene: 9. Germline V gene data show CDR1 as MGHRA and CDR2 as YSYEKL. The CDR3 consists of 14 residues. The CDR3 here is CASSRVGGGGEQFF. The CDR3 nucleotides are TGCGCCAGCAGCCGAGTCGGCGGCGGGGGGGAGCAGTTCTTC.

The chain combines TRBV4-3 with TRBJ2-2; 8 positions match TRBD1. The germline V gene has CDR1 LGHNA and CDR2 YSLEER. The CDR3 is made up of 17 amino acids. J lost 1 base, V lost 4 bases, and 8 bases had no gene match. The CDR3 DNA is TGCGCCAGCAGCCGCCTGACAGGGGACCTGAACACCGGGGAGCTGTTTTTT. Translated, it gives CASSRLTGDLNTGELFF.

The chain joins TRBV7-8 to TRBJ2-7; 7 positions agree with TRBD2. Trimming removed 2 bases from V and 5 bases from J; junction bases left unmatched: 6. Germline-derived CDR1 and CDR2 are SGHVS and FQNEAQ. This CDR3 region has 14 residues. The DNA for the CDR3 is TGTGCCAGCAGCTTATTGGGGAGGGAGGACGAGCAGTACGTC. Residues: CASSLLGREDEQYV.